The 20 T cell receptor beta chains reported below all come from one sample, sequenced in a study of HIV-infected children after antiretroviral therapy interruption. A 3' RACE protocol on RNA, with unique molecular identifiers, produced the TCR library. One entry per CDR3 protein results from TCRdb running MiXCR on the 3' RACE reads. Found here are 70,000 to 90,000 distinct CDR3 sequences, about 6.3% of them singletons; the top ten hold 1% to 1.3%. This sample's treatment: PENTA 11 planned treatment interruption arm or continuous ART arm. The sequencing here drew on CD45RA+ CD4+ T cells from PBMCs, pooled from several time points, taken from a donor given antiretroviral therapy, either interrupted or continuous. Subset denoted: naive CD4+ CD45RA+ CD45RO- T cells. All receptors derive from a pool of human donors with HIV.

The chain links TRBV19 to TRBJ2-5, with D uncertain. There are 12 residues in the CDR3. Per germline, CDR1 LNHDA and CDR2 SQIVND (reference sequence). V was trimmed by 5 bases and J by 1 base, leaving 5 bases between them. The CDR3 region is CASSDAQETQYF. The CDR3 region has the DNA TGTGCCAGTAGTGACGCCCAAGAGACCCAGTACTTC.

This clonotype was observed at least ten times. One end of the junction varies from germline; a read error may be responsible. The chain combines TRBV13 with TRBJ2-4, with D uncertain. Germline V gene data show CDR1 as PRHDT and CDR2 as FYEKMQ (reference sequence). This CDR3 is built from 12 residues. DNA for the CDR3: TGTGCCAGCTCCCTCCGTCAAAACACCTTGTACTTT. This gives the protein CASSLRQNTLYF.

This clonotype was detected a few times. This chain uses TRBV2 with TRBJ2-6; D is uncertain. Germline lookup yields CDR1 SNHLY and CDR2 FYNNEI. CDR3 length: 14 amino acids. V gave up 3 bases and J gave up 4 bases, with 7 bases separating them. CDR3 sequence: CASSDSTGANVLTF. CDR3 coding DNA: TGTGCCAGCAGTGACAGCACGGGGGCCAACGTCCTGACTTTC.

A word on this clonotype: Given a much more abundant clone one base away, this may be a read error. The V and J genes are TRBV6-2 or TRBV6-3 and TRBJ2-7; D perhaps matches TRBD2 (5 bases). Trimming removed 11 bases at V and 4 bases at J, with 30 bases between. Germline V gene data show CDR1 as MNHEY and CDR2 as SVGEGT. The CDR3 contains 17 residues. CDR3 nucleotide sequence: TGTGCCGGCAAACCACACGGGGAGTTCCCTACCTCGTACGAGCAGTACTTC. Amino acid sequence: CAGKPHGEFPTSYEQYF.

At least ten counts were recorded for this clonotype. The chain joins TRBV28 to TRBJ1-5; D is unclear. The CDR3 is 14 amino acids. The germline V and J ends were trimmed by 7 bases and 4 bases, with 14 bases remaining between them. CDR1 and CDR2 (germline): MDHEN, SYDVKM. The CDR3 loop is CASTFTGSNQPQHF. The CDR3 DNA reads TGTGCCAGCACCTTCACTGGCTCGAATCAGCCCCAGCATTTT.

In this sample, this clonotype turned up many times. The chain recombines TRBV18 with TRBJ2-1; TRBD2 aligns across 8 bases. CDR1 and CDR2 (germline): KGHSH, LQKENI. V lost 0 bases to trimming and J lost 6 bases; unmatched junction nucleotides: 4. The CDR3 consists of 15 residues. The DNA of the CDR3 is TGTGCCAGCTCACCACCCGGGACTAGGGTCAATGAGCAGTTCTTC. Translated, it gives CASSPPGTRVNEQFF.

This clonotype showed up many times. At one boundary the junction diverges from the germline segment, which might be a read error. The genes are TRBV6-1 and TRBJ2-5, with TRBD1 identical over 10 bases. Germline CDR1 is MNHNS and CDR2 is SASEGT. This CDR3 contains 15 residues. Here the CDR3 reads CASSDDDRGQDTQYF. The CDR3, as DNA: TGTGCCAGCAGTGATGATGACAGGGGGCAAGACACCCAGTACTTT.

This clonotype was detected a few times. The chain joins TRBV27 to TRBJ2-3; TRBD1 matches at 7 bases. CDR3 length equals 14 residues. The V gene's germline CDR1 is MNHEY and CDR2 SMNVEV (reference sequence). Trimming cost V 6 bases and J 1 base; bases outside gene matches: 4. The CDR3 reads CASRLTGGTDTQYF. CDR3 in DNA: TGTGCCAGCAGACTCACAGGGGGCACAGATACGCAGTATTTT.

This clonotype was observed many times. This sequence joins TRBV12-5 and TRBJ2-7; unclear D gene. CDR1 LGHNT and CDR2 FRNRAP come from the germline V gene. Trimming left V 5 bases short and J 6 bases short, with 11 bases between. The CDR3 extends over 12 amino acids. The CDR3: CASGPEVGEQYF. For the CDR3, the DNA is TGTGCTAGTGGTCCCGAAGTGGGCGAGCAGTACTTC.

This clonotype was detected a few times. For the CDR3, the DNA is TGTGCCACCAGCAGGGAGGACAGGGGGCGCGATGAAAAACTGTTTTTT. Protein sequence: CATSREDRGRDEKLFF. This chain joins TRBV15 and TRBJ1-4; 11 bases align to TRBD1. CDR1 and CDR2 (germline): LNHNV, YYDKDF (reference sequence). The CDR3 has 16 residues. The J segment lost 6 bases and the V segment lost 3 bases, leaving 6 bases of the junction unmatched.

This clonotype was detected many times. This chain joins TRBV12-3 or TRBV12-4 and TRBJ2-1, with TRBD2 matching over 12 bases. The junction had 14 bases not matched to a gene; V was cut back by 3 bases and J by 8 bases. The CDR3 contains 18 residues. CDR3: CASSLALPLLAGGDEQFF. The CDR3 DNA is TGTGCCAGCAGTTTGGCCCTCCCCCTTCTAGCGGGAGGGGATGAGCAGTTCTTC.

This clonotype appeared many times. V gene TRBV7-6 combines with J gene TRBJ2-1; D is perhaps TRBD2 (5 bases). V lost 5 bases and J 5 bases, leaving 16 bases between the germline ends. In germline, CDR1 is SGHVS, CDR2 FNYEAQ. CDR3 length equals 15 residues. The CDR3 loop is CASSPSPGPNNEQFF. CDR3 coding DNA: TGTGCCAGCAGCCCTAGCCCCGGCCCGAACAATGAGCAGTTCTTC.

This clonotype was observed at least ten times. The V call is TRBV7-3, the J call TRBJ2-2; D is ambiguous. The CDR3 consists of 12 residues. Germline lookup yields CDR1 SGHTA and CDR2 FQGTGA. Trimming removed 8 bases from V and 3 bases from J, with 7 bases in between. The CDR3 sequence: CASLDYTGELFF. The CDR3, as DNA: TGTGCCAGCTTAGATTACACCGGGGAGCTGTTTTTT.

This clonotype appeared a few times. The chain links TRBV5-1 to TRBJ2-1; D perhaps matches TRBD2 (7 bases). V lost 1 base to trimming and J lost 5 bases, with 13 bases between them. The length of the CDR3 is 15 residues. Germline V CDR1 and CDR2: SGHRS, YFSETQ. Here the CDR3 reads CASSLSGGAHNEQFF. DNA for the CDR3: TGCGCCAGCAGCTTGTCGGGGGGCGCCCACAATGAGCAGTTCTTC.

This clonotype has ten or more counts. The V and J genes are TRBV18 and TRBJ1-1; TRBD1 agrees at 7 bases. The ends lost 5 bases at V and 6 bases at J; junction bases unmatched: 3. Germline CDR1 and CDR2: KGHSH and LQKENI. The CDR3 sequence is 12 residues long. CDR3 DNA: TGTGCCAGCTCAAAAGGGACAGCTGAAGCTTTCTTT. This gives the protein CASSKGTAEAFF.

In this sample, this clonotype turned up many times. The chain recombines TRBV5-6 with TRBJ1-2; 7 bases are a match to TRBD1. Germline V gives CDR1 SGHDT, CDR2 YYEEEE. The CDR3 is made up of 15 amino acids. The V gene end was trimmed by 3 bases and the J gene end by 8 bases; junction bases not matched to a gene: 13. The CDR3 sequence is CASSSIHRTGQGYTF. The DNA of the CDR3 is TGTGCCAGCAGCTCCATACACCGGACAGGACAGGGCTACACCTTC.

This clonotype was counted only a few times. This chain joins TRBV18 and TRBJ2-3; D unclear. Looked up from germline, CDR1 is KGHSH and CDR2 is LQKENI. The V end lost 0 bases, the J end lost 4 bases, and 5 bases lay between the germline ends. There are 13 residues in the CDR3. CDR3 in amino acids: CASSPPRPDTQYF. CDR3 DNA: TGTGCCAGCTCACCACCGCGGCCAGATACGCAGTATTTT.

There are a few counts of this clonotype. This chain joins TRBV20-1 and TRBJ1-2; D is uncertain. V lost 4 bases and J lost 8, with 14 bases in between. CDR1 and CDR2 from the germline V gene are DFQATT and SNEGSKA (reference sequence). CDR3 length equals 12 residues. CDR3 bases: TGCAGTGCTAAACAGACCACTAGGGGCTACACCTTC. Translating gives CSAKQTTRGYTF.

Ten or more counts support this clonotype. The genes are TRBV7-9 and TRBJ2-3; 9 bases line up with TRBD2. V dropped 2 bases and J dropped 3; count of bases not matched to a gene: 6. Looked up from germline, CDR1 is SEHNR and CDR2 is FQNEAQ (reference sequence). The CDR3 sequence is 16 residues long. For the CDR3, the DNA is TGTGCCAGCAGCTTATTTAGCGGGAGTGGGACAGATACGCAGTATTTT. This translates into CASSLFSGSGTDTQYF.

This clonotype was detected ten times or more. The chain has TRBV3-1 and TRBJ2-1; maybe TRBD2 (7 bases). The germline V and J ends were trimmed by 4 bases and 8 bases, with 24 bases remaining between them. Germline V lookup: CDR1 LGHDT, CDR2 YNNKEL (reference sequence). This CDR3 has 17 residues. The CDR3: CASSPFLRGALGDEQFF. The CDR3 bases are TGTGCCAGCAGCCCATTCCTCCGGGGGGCCCTTGGGGATGAGCAGTTCTTC.